These 9 T cell receptor beta chains were sequenced from one sample in a study of blood T cell repertoires in COVID-19. Produced via immunoSEQ multiplex PCR; TCRdb's table is partial and in-frame only. The data show 140,000 or so clones, with 65% to 90% seen just once and around 2.9% held by the top ten. What was sequenced was peripheral blood. Receptors originate from a man aged 50 to 59 with acute or convalescent COVID-19.

The chain employs TRBV27 and TRBJ2-7; 8 bases are a match to TRBD1. Trimming at V came to 5 bases and at J to 3 bases, leaving 6 bases not matched to a gene. The CDR3 extends over 14 amino acids. Germline V lookup: CDR1 MNHEY, CDR2 SMNVEV (reference sequence). The CDR3, as DNA: TGTGCCAGCAGTCCAGGACAGGGCATCTACGAGCAGTACTTC. Its translation: CASSPGQGIYEQYF.

The count of this clone is one. The CDR3 coding sequence is TGCGCCAGCAGCCCGGGGGGGGCAGAGACCCAGTACTTC. Amino acid sequence: CASSPGGAETQYF. The chain couples TRBV5-1 to TRBJ2-5; 8 bases are shared with TRBD2. This CDR3 has 13 residues. Germline CDR1 and CDR2: SGHRS and YFSETQ. Trimming took 4 bases from V and 4 from J; bases not matched to a gene: 3.

The V gene is TRBV5-1, the J gene TRBJ2-1; possible D gene TRBD2, 6 bases. This CDR3 is built from 17 residues. Germline V gene data show CDR1 as SGHRS and CDR2 as YFSETQ. V gave up 2 bases and J gave up 2 bases, with 17 bases separating them. CDR3 residues: CASSFALGRGTYNEQFF. The CDR3 nucleotides read TGCGCCAGCAGCTTTGCTCTGGGGCGGGGCACCTACAATGAGCAGTTCTTC.

This clone was counted only a few times. The chain is built from TRBV5-1 and TRBJ1-5, with no clear D. CDR1 and CDR2 (germline): SGHRS, YFSETQ. This CDR3 comprises 13 residues. Trimming removed 0 bases from V and 7 bases from J, with 8 bases in between. The CDR3 region is CASSLEPEQPQHF. For the CDR3, the DNA is TGCGCCAGCAGCTTGGAGCCGGAGCAGCCCCAGCATTTT.

V gene TRBV5-6 combines with J gene TRBJ2-5, with 14 bases identical to TRBD2. Losses at the gene ends were 3 bases for V and 5 bases for J; bases not matched to a gene: 6. Germline CDR1 is SGHDT and CDR2 is YYEEEE. The CDR3 loop spans 16 amino acids. The CDR3 is CASSSGLAGVDETQYF. DNA for the CDR3: TGTGCCAGCAGCTCGGGACTAGCGGGAGTAGACGAGACCCAGTACTTC.

The gene calls are TRBV7-3 and TRBJ2-1, with 7 nucleotides matching TRBD2. V was pared by 5 bases and J by 9 bases, with 22 bases of the junction left unmatched. From germline, CDR1 is SGHTA and CDR2 FQGTGA. The CDR3 contains 18 residues. CDR3 in DNA: TGTGCCAGCAGCCAAAATAGTGTCCGGGAGGCCCCATCGAGTGAGCAGTTCTTC. Translating it yields CASSQNSVREAPSSEQFF.

Here the CDR3 reads CASSQELAGANYF. CDR3 sequence (DNA): TGTGCCAGCAGCCAAGAGCTAGCGGGAGCGAACTACTTC. The V call is TRBV3-1 (or the pseudogene TRBV3-2), the J call TRBJ2-7; 10 bases fit TRBD2. Looked up from germline, CDR1 is LGHDT and CDR2 is YNNKEL (reference sequence). V shed 0 bases and J 13 bases; nucleotides not matched to a gene: 6. CDR3 length equals 13 residues.

The genes are TRBV28 and TRBJ1-5, with 10 bases matching TRBD1. The J segment lost 6 bases and the V segment lost 4 bases, leaving 3 bases of the junction unmatched. Per germline, CDR1 MDHEN and CDR2 SYDVKM. This CDR3 is 14 amino acids long. For the CDR3, the DNA is TGTGCCAGCAGTTCGGGACAGGGGAGTCAGCCCCAGCATTTT. Its translation: CASSSGQGSQPQHF.

The chain joins TRBV2 to TRBJ2-7, with D maybe TRBD1 (5 bases). V lost 7 bases and J 6 bases, leaving 19 bases between the germline ends. The germline gives CDR1 SNHLY, CDR2 FYNNEI. The CDR3 consists of 14 residues. The CDR3 region is CASTALLTVLEQYF. The CDR3 DNA reads as TGTGCCAGCACCGCACTCCTGACAGTCCTCGAGCAGTACTTC.